This TCR beta chain was observed in a study of response to subunit inactivated influenza vaccine (dated 2018 in TCRdb). About the full investigation: The study used deep quantitative T cell receptor repertoire profiling to track responses to a trivalent subunit inactivated influenza vaccine.

The paper as a whole reports these results and caveats: It was suggested by the authors that each seasonal influenza vaccination may recruit only a limited number of new T cells.

V was cut back by 1 base and J by 3 bases, leaving a gap of 10 bases between them. The CDR3 runs 15 residues from the cysteine to the phenylalanine. Only the CDR3 part of the read is kept: 45 bases, read in frame from the first base. Preparation of the library involved RT-PCR. Instrument used: Illumina HiSeq 2500. TCRdb passed the public sequencing reads through fastp at Q25 and MiXCR, retaining productive beta sequences. When rows share a CDR3 protein, they turn into one entry using the most common DNA and genes. The sample profile shows 280,000 or so distinct CDR3 sequences; about a fifth of them were found once. The ten top clones hold roughly a tenth of the sample. A remark on this clonotype: The specificity of this receptor is unknown. No base quality information exists; no much larger clone differs at one position.

The sequence was obtained from a man between 50 and 75 years old who received an inactivated influenza vaccine. Donor details come from another sample of the same person, matched by shared clones. The V and J segments used are TRBV12-3 or TRBV12-4 and TRBJ1-5, with TRBD1 tentatively as D gene (5 bases match). The sequenced sample was PBMCs from blood, obtained 21 months after vaccination. The CDR3 amino acid sequence is: CASSLGGAYNQPQHF. The DNA sequence is TGTGCCAGCAGTTTAGGAGGGGCCTACAATCAGCCCCAGCATTTT.